One and the same sample provided the 13 T cell receptor beta chains below, sequenced in a study of cytomegalovirus exposure and HLA in healthy donors. Vbeta (60) and Jbeta (13) primers were used in the PCR. Sequencing was performed with immunoSEQ multiplex PCR; in TCRdb, only in-frame clones are kept and a portion is missing. The table includes 120,000 or so clones, more than 65% detected once. The sample comprised PBMCs. All receptors derive from a young man in good health and CMV-seronegative.

The chain combines TRBV19 with TRBJ1-2; D may be TRBD1 (5 bases). Germline CDR1 LNHDA, CDR2 SQIVND (reference sequence). CDR3 size: 13 residues. V was shortened by 3 bases and J by 2 bases, with 7 bases between the two germline ends. CDR3 DNA: TGTGCCAGTAGTATGAAGGGGAACTATGGCTACACCTTC. Translating it yields CASSMKGNYGYTF.

The rearrangement links TRBV7-9 to TRBJ2-3; the D gene is possibly TRBD2 (6 bases). CDR1 and CDR2 (germline): SEHNR, FQNEAQ (reference sequence). The V end was cut by 0 bases, the J end by 2 bases, with 15 bases between. There are 17 residues in the CDR3. The CDR3 sequence is CASSLASGPVNTDTQYF. The CDR3, as DNA: TGTGCCAGCAGCTTAGCCAGCGGGCCAGTTAACACAGATACGCAGTATTTT.

This chain's CDR3 is CSVTGFYNEQFF. CDR3 nucleotide sequence: TGCAGCGTGACAGGGTTTTACAATGAGCAGTTCTTC. The chain joins TRBV29-1 to TRBJ2-1; 7 bases map to TRBD1. After removal of 6 bases from V and 4 bases from J, the junction contained 3 bases not matched to a gene. This CDR3 comprises 12 residues. CDR1 SQVTM and CDR2 ANQGSEA come from the germline V gene.

The rearrangement joins TRBV4-2 to TRBJ2-3, with 14 bases lining up with TRBD2. Germline assignment: CDR1 LGHNA and CDR2 YNFKEQ. Trimming at V came to 1 base and at J to 1 base, leaving 4 bases not matched to a gene. This CDR3 has 18 residues. The CDR3 loop reads CASSQAGLAGGRTDTQYF. CDR3 bases: TGTGCCAGCAGCCAAGCAGGACTAGCGGGGGGACGCACAGATACGCAGTATTTT.

V and J are TRBV5-6 and TRBJ2-3; 7 bases agree with TRBD1. The CDR3 extends over 16 amino acids. V lost 1 base to trimming and J lost 11 bases; unmatched junction nucleotides: 16. Germline values: CDR1 SGHDT, CDR2 YYEEEE. CDR3 sequence (DNA): TGTGCCAGCAGCTTGCCGGGACAGCAAATCCAAGGGAGGCAGTATTTT. Residues: CASSLPGQQIQGRQYF. Together with reference TRBV5-6 and TRBJ2-3, the CDR3 gives the full variable domain: DAGVTQSPTHLIKTRGQQVTLRCSPKSGHDTVSWYQQALGQGPQFIFQYYEEEERQRGNFPDRFSGHQFPNYSSELNVNALLLGDSALYLCASSLPGQQIQGRQYFGPGTRLTVL.

This clone was detected once. Its ends do not fully match the called genes, so a read error is possible. The genes are TRBV4-1 and TRBJ1-4, with D perhaps TRBD1 (6 bases). Germline V lookup: CDR1 MGHRA, CDR2 YSYEKL. The CDR3 loop spans 16 amino acids. In nucleotides, the CDR3 is TGTGCCAGCAGCCAAGGAAAGTCAGGGGAACATGAAAAACTGTTTTTT. Its translation is CASSQGKSGEHEKLFF.

This chain joins TRBV13 and TRBJ1-5; 8 bases agree with TRBD1. Germline assignment: CDR1 PRHDT and CDR2 FYEKMQ (reference sequence). Trimming at V came to 5 bases and at J to 2 bases, leaving 5 bases not matched to a gene. The CDR3 covers 15 residues. CDR3 region: CASSLQGVGNQPQHF. CDR3 in DNA: TGTGCCAGCAGCCTACAGGGGGTTGGCAATCAGCCCCAGCATTTT.

The chain has TRBV19 and TRBJ1-1; tentative D call: TRBD1 (5 bases). Germline V gene lookup returns CDR1 LNHDA and CDR2 SQIVND (reference sequence). Between the trimmed V and J ends, which lost 3 bases and 5 bases, there was a span of 13 bases. The CDR3 loop spans 14 amino acids. This CDR3 reads CASSIGGGITEAFF. DNA for the CDR3: TGTGCCAGTAGTATTGGCGGGGGTATTACTGAAGCTTTCTTT.

The chain couples TRBV7-8 to TRBJ1-2, with 8 bases fitting TRBD1. This CDR3 region has 15 residues. Germline values: CDR1 SGHVS, CDR2 FQNEAQ. Trimming cost V 0 bases and J 3 bases; bases outside gene matches: 3. As DNA, the CDR3 is TGTGCCAGCAGCTTAGCCCAGGGGGCTTACTATGGCTACACCTTC. Its protein is CASSLAQGAYYGYTF.

The genes are TRBV5-6 and TRBJ1-4; D might be TRBD1 (5 bases). Trimming cost V 0 bases and J 0 bases, with 6 bases left between them. This CDR3 is built from 15 residues. From germline, CDR1 is SGHDT and CDR2 YYEEEE. In DNA form, the CDR3 reads TGTGCCAGCAGCTTGGAGGGGCCAACTAATGAAAAACTGTTTTTT. It specifies CASSLEGPTNEKLFF.

V gene TRBV10-2 combines with J gene TRBJ1-2; 8 nucleotides align to TRBD1. The germline V gene has CDR1 WSHSY and CDR2 SAAADI. The CDR3 sequence is 14 residues long. V was clipped by 6 bases and J by 8 bases; unmatched bases: 11. In nucleotides, the CDR3 is TGCGCCAGCAGCAAGGGACAGGCCCCGGGGGGCTACACCTTC. It is translated as CASSKGQAPGGYTF.

The J gene is TRBJ2-1, the V gene TRBV6-1, with 10 positions matching TRBD2. With V trimmed by 6 bases and J by 7 bases, 9 bases remained unmatched. The CDR3 totals 15 residues. The V gene's germline CDR1 is MNHNS and CDR2 SASEGT. CDR3 region: CASRGSGGAGNEQFF. DNA for the CDR3: TGTGCCAGCAGGGGCAGCGGGGGGGCCGGGAATGAGCAGTTCTTC.

The CDR3 loop reads CASSYRRGGVRDEQYF. The CDR3 region has the DNA TGTGCCAGCAGTTACCGGCGGGGGGGAGTACGGGACGAGCAGTACTTC. This chain connects TRBV6-6 to TRBJ2-7; 9 bases agree with TRBD2. CDR3 length: 16 amino acids. V gave up 2 bases and J gave up 5 bases; unmatched junction bases: 10. The germline gives CDR1 MNHNY, CDR2 SVGAGI (reference sequence).